This T cell receptor (beta chain) was sequenced in a study of OX40 agonist ivuxolimab in advanced cancers. About the study as a whole: Ivuxolimab, which targeted the costimulatory receptor OX40 (CD134), was an agonistic, fully human IgG2 monoclonal antibody. Of the roughly 52 patients in dose escalation, approximately 20 had hepatocellular carcinoma, some 15 had melanoma, 9 had renal cell carcinoma and 9 had head and neck cancer. Partial responses occurred in three dose-escalation patients, of whom one had hepatocellular carcinoma and two had cutaneous melanoma. In the dose-escalation cohort, 75% to 90% of patients were male, and the mean age was 60 years with a range of roughly 20 to 80. The paper describes the monotherapy dose-escalation part (N = 52 patients) of the phase I trial of ivuxolimab. Patients were allowed to have had prior anti-PD-1, anti-PD-L1 or anti-CTLA-4 therapy, and approximately 40% of the dose-escalation patients had previously received checkpoint inhibitors. Intravenous ivuxolimab was administered to patients every 2 weeks at six dose levels: 0.01, 0.1, 0.3, 1.5, 3 and 10 mg/kg. The point of sequencing TCRbeta in the periphery was to test whether ivuxolimab changed TCR sequence diversity and drove clonal T-cell expansion.

Looking up the germline V gene yields CDR1 ENHRY and CDR2 SYGVKD. V is cut by 4 bases and J by 2 bases, and the space between the germline ends is 11 bases. The CDR3 runs 14 residues from the cysteine to the phenylalanine. Solely the CDR3 DNA is kept, with 42 bases framed from the first base. Genomic DNA was isolated from the sorted cells so that the TCRbeta CDR3 region could be sequenced. TCRbeta CDR3 regions were sequenced using the immunoSEQ Assay. Drawn from immuneACCESS, this table holds only the in-frame rearrangements with V and J called that TCRdb kept. Clones are partly lost; checked studies trace under half to an unresolved V gene and leave the rest unexplained. In all, the sample holds 75,000 to 80,000 clones, and 94% of those were seen once. The leading ten clones occupy around 21% of the sample. This clone is a singleton in its sample. Its cognate antigen has yet to be identified. Base qualities were left out, and no much larger clone turns up one base away.

Patients with autoimmune disease history or receiving systemic immunosuppression were excluded from the trial. Peripheral blood for TCR sequencing was collected from all dose cohorts at baseline, on cycle 4 day 1, and on cycle 7 day 1. Samples were obtained from an open-label, multicenter, first-in-human phase I dose-escalation trial of ivuxolimab. Adults with locally advanced or metastatic melanoma, renal cell carcinoma, hepatocellular carcinoma or head and neck squamous cell carcinoma were enrolled in the trial. Before TCR sequencing, CD4+ and CD8+ T cells were separately sorted from peripheral blood. Summary of the overall study and its limitations: After ivuxolimab, CD8+ T cells had more expanded clones than CD4+ T cells on average. The antigen specificity of the clonally expanded peripheral T cells was not determined. Low levels of normalized T-cell clonal expansion were also seen in some patients who did not respond. In partial responders in the 0.1-3.0 mg/kg groups, normalized peripheral clonal expansion was found to be among the lowest, especially among CD8+ T cells. At doses of 0.1 to 3.0 mg/kg, clonal expansion of both CD4+ and CD8+ T cells in blood was seen between baseline and week 6.

The chain joins TRBV10-3 to TRBJ2-5; the D region may be TRBD1 or TRBD2, each matching 5 bases equally. This sequence originates from an adult with an advanced solid tumor such as melanoma, head and neck, liver or kidney cancer. The material sequenced was CD4+ or CD8+ T cells sorted from blood, taken in a trial of the OX40 agonist ivuxolimab. This receptor carries the CDR3 CAISVQGGQETQYF. The DNA reads TGTGCCATCAGTGTGCAGGGCGGGCAAGAGACCCAGTACTTC.